The clone carrying this T cell receptor (beta chain) was observed a handful of times. Its cognate antigen is unknown. The data originate from a study of T-cell reconstitution after alpha-beta-depleted transplantation in children. Study-level results: Roughly two months post-transplant, alpha-beta T cells reportedly originated from several hundred graft clones that had expanded. Some patients' high day-60 TCRbeta diversity was attributed to recipient cells surviving conditioning. When one year had passed after transplant, most T-cell counts and diversity came from newly produced T cells.

A TCRbeta library incorporating unique molecular identifiers was prepared. Each CDR3 protein gets one entry after TCRdb re-called the PCR reads with MiXCR. The sample records over 150,000 distinct CDR3 sequences, approximately 6.3% being singletons. V was trimmed by 0 bases and J by 0 bases, leaving 12 bases between them. CDR1 and CDR2 (germline): LGHDT, YNNKEL (reference sequence). The CDR3 covers 17 residues. The TCR was taken from a boy between 2 and 10 years old with acute lymphoblastic leukemia, due to receive a stem cell transplant. The chain links TRBV3-1 to TRBJ2-4, with TRBD2 as a possible D gene (6 bases). The sample consisted of PBMCs, taken before TCRalphabeta/CD19-depleted stem cell transplant. The CDR3 region has the DNA TGTGCCAGCAGCCAAGATTTCAGCGGGCTAGCCAAAAACATTCAGTACTTC. This sequence encodes CASSQDFSGLAKNIQYF.